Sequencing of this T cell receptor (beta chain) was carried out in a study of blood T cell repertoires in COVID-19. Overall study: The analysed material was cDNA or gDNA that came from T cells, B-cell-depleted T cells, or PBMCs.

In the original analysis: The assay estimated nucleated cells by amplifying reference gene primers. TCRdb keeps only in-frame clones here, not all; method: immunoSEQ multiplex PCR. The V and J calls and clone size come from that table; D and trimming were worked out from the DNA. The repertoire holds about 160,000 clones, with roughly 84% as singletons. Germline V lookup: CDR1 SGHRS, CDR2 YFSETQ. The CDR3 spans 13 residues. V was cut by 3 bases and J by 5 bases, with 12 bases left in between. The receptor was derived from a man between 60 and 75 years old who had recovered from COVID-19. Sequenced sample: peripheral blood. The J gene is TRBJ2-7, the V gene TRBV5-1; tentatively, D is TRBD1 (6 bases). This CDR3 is CASSSYRVHEQYF. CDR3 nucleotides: TGCGCCAGCAGCTCCTACAGGGTCCACGAGCAGTACTTC.